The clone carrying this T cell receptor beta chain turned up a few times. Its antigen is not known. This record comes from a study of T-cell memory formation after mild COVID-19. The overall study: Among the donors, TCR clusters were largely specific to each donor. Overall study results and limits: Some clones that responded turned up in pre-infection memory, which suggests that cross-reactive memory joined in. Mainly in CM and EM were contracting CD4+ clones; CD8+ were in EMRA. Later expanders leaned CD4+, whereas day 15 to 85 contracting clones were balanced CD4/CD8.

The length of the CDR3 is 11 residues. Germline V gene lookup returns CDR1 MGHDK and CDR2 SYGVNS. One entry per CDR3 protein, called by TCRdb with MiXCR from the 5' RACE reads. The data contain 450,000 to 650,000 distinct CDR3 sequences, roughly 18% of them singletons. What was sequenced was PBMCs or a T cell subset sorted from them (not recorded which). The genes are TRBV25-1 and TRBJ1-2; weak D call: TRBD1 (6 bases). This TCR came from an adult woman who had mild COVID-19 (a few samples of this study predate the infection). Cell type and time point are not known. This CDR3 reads CASGRGRGYTF. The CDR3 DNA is TGTGCAAGTGGCAGGGGAAGAGGCTACACCTTC.